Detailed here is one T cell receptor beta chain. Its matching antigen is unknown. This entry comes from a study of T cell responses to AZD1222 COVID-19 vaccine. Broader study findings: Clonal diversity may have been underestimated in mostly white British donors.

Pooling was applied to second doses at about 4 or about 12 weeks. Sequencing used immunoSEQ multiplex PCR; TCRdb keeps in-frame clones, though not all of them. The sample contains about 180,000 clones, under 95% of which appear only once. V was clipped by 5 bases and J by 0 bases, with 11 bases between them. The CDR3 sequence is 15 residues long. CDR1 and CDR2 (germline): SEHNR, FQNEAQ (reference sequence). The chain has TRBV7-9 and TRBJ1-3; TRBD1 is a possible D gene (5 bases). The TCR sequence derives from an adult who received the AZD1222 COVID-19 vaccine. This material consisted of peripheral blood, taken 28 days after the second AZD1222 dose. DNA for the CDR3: TGTGCCAGCAGCCGACCAGGGTCCTCTGGAAACACCATATATTTT. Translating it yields CASSRPGSSGNTIYF. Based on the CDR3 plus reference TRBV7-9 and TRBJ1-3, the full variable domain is DTGVSQNPRHKITKRGQNVTFRCDPISEHNRLYWYRQTLGQGPEFLTYFQNEAQLEKSRLLSDRFSAERPKGSFSTLEIQRTEQGDSAMYLCASSRPGSSGNTIYFGEGSWLTVV.